The table lists the clone carrying this TCR beta chain with many counts. Amplified material comprised TCR beta CDR3 regions derived from RNA transcripts. Second-round multiplex PCR came after first-round RT-PCR with HTBI primers. TCRdb fed the multiplex PCR reads into MiXCR, producing one record per CDR3 protein. The sample records about 1.2 million distinct CDR3 sequences, 35% to 45% being singletons. This sample is drawn from a study of Graves' ophthalmopathy and Graves' hyperthyroidism. V was clipped by 6 bases and J by 3 bases, with 11 bases between them. The CDR3 is 13 amino acids. Only newly diagnosed hyperthyroidism patients aged 18 to 65, with under 2 months' duration, were enrolled.

The sample taken for sequencing was peripheral blood or thyroid tissue (not recorded which). This receptor was taken from an adult man with Graves' hyperthyroidism. V is TRBV12-3 or TRBV12-4 and J is TRBJ1-1; no definite D call. The CDR3 DNA sequence: TGTGCCAGCAGGGCAAGGAGGGACACTGAAGCTTTCTTT. Translating it yields CASRARRDTEAFF.